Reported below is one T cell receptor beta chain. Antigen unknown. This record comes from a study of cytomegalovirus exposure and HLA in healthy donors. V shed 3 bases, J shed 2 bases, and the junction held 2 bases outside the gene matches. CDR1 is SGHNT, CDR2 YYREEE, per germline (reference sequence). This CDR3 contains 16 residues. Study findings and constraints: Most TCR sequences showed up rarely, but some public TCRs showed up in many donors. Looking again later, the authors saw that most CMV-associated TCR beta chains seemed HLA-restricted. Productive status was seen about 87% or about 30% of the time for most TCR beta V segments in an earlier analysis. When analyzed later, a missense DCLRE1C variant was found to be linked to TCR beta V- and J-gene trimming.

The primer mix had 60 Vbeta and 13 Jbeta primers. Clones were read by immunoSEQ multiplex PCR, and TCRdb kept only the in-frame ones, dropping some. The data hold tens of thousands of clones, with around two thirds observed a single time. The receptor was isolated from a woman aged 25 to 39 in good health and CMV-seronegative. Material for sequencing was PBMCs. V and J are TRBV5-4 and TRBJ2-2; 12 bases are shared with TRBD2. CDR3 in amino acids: CASSWGLAGNTGELFF. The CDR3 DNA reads TGTGCCAGCAGCTGGGGACTAGCGGGTAACACCGGGGAGCTGTTTTTT.